The T cell receptor beta chain described here comes from a study of Graves' ophthalmopathy and Graves' hyperthyroidism. This clonotype has a count of ten or more. RNA served as the template for amplifying TCR beta CDR3 regions. Following a first-round RT-PCR that used HTBI primers, a second-round multiplex PCR was carried out. TCRdb re-called the multiplex PCR reads through MiXCR, storing one row per CDR3 protein. The data hold 350,000 to 400,000 distinct CDR3 sequences, with about 16% observed a single time. The TCR was taken from a woman aged 18-30 years with stable Graves' hyperthyroidism. Sequenced: peripheral blood.

CDR3 loop: CATSDRLGEQYF. CDR3 sequence (DNA): TGTGCCACCAGTGATAGACTTGGGGAGCAGTACTTC. V and J are TRBV24-1 and TRBJ2-7; D is unresolved. CDR1 and CDR2 (germline): KGHDR, SFDVKD. V shed 3 bases and J shed 7 bases, with 9 bases lying between them. The CDR3 covers 12 residues.